Many counts were recorded for the clone carrying this T cell receptor (beta chain). Its target is unknown. Germline V CDR1 and CDR2: MNHEY, SVGEGT. The ends lost 5 bases at V and 0 bases at J; junction bases unmatched: 7. This CDR3 contains 16 residues. This sample is part of a study of T-cell reconstitution after alpha-beta-depleted transplantation in children. General observations from the study: Several hundred graft clones that had expanded were reportedly the source of alpha-beta T cells about two months after transplant. T-cell numbers and diversity, one year after transplant, stemmed largely from T cells that were newly produced. TCRbeta diversity was high at day 60 in some patients (a result of surviving recipient T cells and thymic progenitors).

Preparing the TCRbeta library involved the use of unique molecular identifiers. A single record per CDR3 protein comes from TCRdb applying MiXCR to the PCR reads. The sample yields almost 250,000 distinct CDR3 sequences, 20% to 30% seen once. The V call is TRBV6-2 or TRBV6-3, the J call TRBJ2-5; TRBD1 aligns across 9 bases. Sequences were derived from PBMCs, sampled before TCRalphabeta/CD19-depleted stem cell transplant. The clonotype comes from a girl aged 2-10 years with Fanconi anemia, due to receive a stem cell transplant. Here the CDR3 reads CASSNRDRDDQETQYF. CDR3 nucleotide sequence: TGTGCCAGCAGTAACCGGGACAGGGATGACCAAGAGACCCAGTACTTC.